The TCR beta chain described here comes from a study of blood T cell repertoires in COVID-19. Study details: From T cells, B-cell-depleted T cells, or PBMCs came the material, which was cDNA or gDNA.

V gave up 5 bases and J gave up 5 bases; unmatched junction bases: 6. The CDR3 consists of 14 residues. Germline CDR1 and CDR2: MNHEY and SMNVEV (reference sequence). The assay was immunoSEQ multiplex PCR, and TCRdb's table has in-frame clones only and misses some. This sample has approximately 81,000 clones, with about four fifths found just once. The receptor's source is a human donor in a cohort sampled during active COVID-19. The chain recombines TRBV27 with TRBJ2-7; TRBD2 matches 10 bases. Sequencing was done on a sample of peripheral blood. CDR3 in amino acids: CASSPVAGGDEQYF. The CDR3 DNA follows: TGTGCCAGCAGTCCGGTAGCGGGGGGCGACGAGCAGTACTTC.